Shown below are 25 T cell receptor beta chains from a single sample sequenced in a study of shared clonotypes between healthy human individuals. TCRdb's copy holds only in-frame clones and misses some; the assay was immunoSEQ multiplex PCR. The table lists about a million clones, around 75% of them singletons. The sequenced material came from memory CD4+ T cells sorted from blood. The subset was: CD45RA-negative fraction. Source of these receptors: a man aged 18 to 29 in good health.

This rearrangement joins TRBV7-8 to TRBJ1-6, with D unclear. V shed 5 bases and J shed 10 bases, with 21 bases lying between them. CDR1 is SGHVS and CDR2 is FQNEAQ in the germline V gene. The CDR3 covers 16 residues. The CDR3 loop reads CASSATRFDSDSPLHF. CDR3 bases: TGTGCCAGCAGCGCGACAAGGTTCGACTCGGACTCACCCCTCCACTTT.

The chain is built from TRBV5-4 and TRBJ2-7; weak D call: TRBD1 (5 bases). The CDR3 is 16 amino acids. The V end lost 0 bases, the J end lost 0 bases, and 13 bases lay between the germline ends. Per the germline V gene, CDR1 is SGHNT and CDR2 is YYREEE (reference sequence). The CDR3 is CASSLGRQRSSYEQYF. CDR3 DNA sequence: TGTGCCAGCAGCTTGGGTAGACAGCGCAGCTCCTACGAGCAGTACTTC.

The chain combines TRBV28 with TRBJ1-1; TRBD1 might be the D (5 bases). Trimming pared 4 bases from V and 4 bases from J, leaving 25 bases between. This CDR3 is built from 18 residues. In germline, CDR1 is MDHEN, CDR2 SYDVKM. CDR3 sequence: CASSSLRPLRVVVTEAFF. Written as DNA, the CDR3 is TGTGCCAGCAGTTCGCTCCGCCCGCTCAGGGTGGTTGTCACTGAAGCTTTCTTT.

At least ten counts were recorded for this clone. The chain couples TRBV2 to TRBJ2-3, with D perhaps TRBD1 or TRBD2 (5 bases each). The CDR3 spans 14 residues. Trimming shortened V by 7 bases and J by 3 bases, and 14 bases separated the two germline ends. Per germline, CDR1 SNHLY and CDR2 FYNNEI. The CDR3 loop reads CASIRDPVTDTQYF. The CDR3 DNA is TGTGCCAGCATCCGGGACCCAGTAACAGATACGCAGTATTTT.

The V gene is TRBV6-6, the J gene TRBJ2-2, with D unresolved. Germline V gives CDR1 MNHNY, CDR2 SVGAGI (reference sequence). This CDR3 region has 12 residues. V lost 6 bases to trimming and J lost 6 bases, with 8 bases between them. DNA of the CDR3: TGTGCCAGCAGGTATCTTCCCGGGGAGCTGTTTTTT. Its translation: CASRYLPGELFF.

This chain uses TRBV4-1 with TRBJ2-1; 10 nucleotides align to TRBD2. The CDR3 contains 15 residues. J lost 0 bases, V lost 8 bases, and 4 bases had no gene match. The V gene's germline CDR1 is MGHRA and CDR2 YSYEKL. In DNA, the CDR3 is TGCGCCAGCGGACTAGCGGCGAGCTCCTACAATGAGCAGTTCTTC. As protein: CASGLAASSYNEQFF.

This clone turned up a few times. The chain employs TRBV4-3 and TRBJ1-6; D may be TRBD1 (6 bases). V lost 3 bases, J lost 6 bases, and 12 bases lay in between. Germline CDR1 reads LGHNA; CDR2 reads YSLEER. This CDR3 region has 15 residues. The CDR3 is CASSQSTGPNSPLHF. CDR3 DNA sequence: TGCGCCAGCAGCCAGTCGACAGGCCCTAATTCACCCCTCCACTTT.

The chain joins TRBV18 to TRBJ1-5; unclear D gene. This CDR3 is built from 13 residues. CDR1 is KGHSH, CDR2 LQKENI, per germline. Trimming removed 3 bases at V and 7 bases at J, with 10 bases between. In DNA, the CDR3 is TGTGCCAGCTCACCTGGGATCGGCCAGCCCCAGCATTTT. This gives the protein CASSPGIGQPQHF.

The J gene is TRBJ2-7, the V gene TRBV5-6; 9 nucleotides line up with TRBD2. CDR1 SGHDT and CDR2 YYEEEE come from the germline V gene. This CDR3 is built from 14 residues. The V gene end was trimmed by 4 bases and the J gene end by 7 bases; junction bases not matched to a gene: 9. The CDR3 region is CASSDSGGVREQYF. In nucleotides, the CDR3 is TGTGCCAGCAGCGATAGCGGGGGAGTAAGAGAGCAGTACTTC.

Comments on this clone: This likely stems from a read error, as it lies one base from a far larger clone. The chain is built from TRBV5-8 and TRBJ2-1; 9 bases map to TRBD2. CDR3 length equals 17 residues. The V gene's germline CDR1 is SGHTS and CDR2 YDEGEE. CDR3 protein: CASSQDRSGRVGSEQFF. DNA of the CDR3: TGCGCCAGCAGCCAAGACCGTAGCGGGAGAGTAGGGAGTGAGCAGTTCTTC.

This chain joins TRBV28 and TRBJ2-4; D call uncertain. The germline gives CDR1 MDHEN, CDR2 SYDVKM. Trimming removed 3 bases from V and 0 bases from J, with 18 bases in between. The CDR3 contains 18 residues. The CDR3 DNA sequence: TGTGCCAGCAGTTTCGACCTTTGGAAAGCCCTAGCCAAAAACATTCAGTACTTC. Translating it yields CASSFDLWKALAKNIQYF.

The chain links TRBV14 to TRBJ2-5; TRBD2 matches 12 bases. Germline V gives CDR1 SGHDN, CDR2 FVKESK. The CDR3 is 17 residues long. The trim removed 3 bases at V and 2 bases at J, leaving 7 bases unmatched. The CDR3: CASSQDGLAGIQETQYF. The CDR3 bases are TGTGCCAGCAGCCAGGACGGACTAGCGGGGATACAAGAGACCCAGTACTTC.

This chain joins TRBV19 and TRBJ2-5; D uncertain. The CDR3 is 14 amino acids. The V and J ends lost 2 bases and 3 bases respectively, with 10 bases between them. Germline CDR1 reads LNHDA; CDR2 reads SQIVND (reference sequence). The CDR3 sequence is CASSISRIEETQYF. The CDR3 DNA reads TGTGCCAGTAGTATAAGCCGTATCGAAGAGACCCAGTACTTC.

This clone was detected a few times. The chain has TRBV7-2 and TRBJ1-2, with 9 bases identical to TRBD1. CDR3 length: 14 residues. CDR1 is SGHTA, CDR2 FQGNSA, per germline. After removal of 4 bases from V and 6 bases from J, the junction contained 6 bases not matched to a gene. CDR3 DNA sequence: TGTGCCAGCAGCTCCCCGGGACAGGGTCATGGCTACACCTTC. It yields the protein CASSSPGQGHGYTF.

J is TRBJ1-2 and V is TRBV7-2, with a tentative D call TRBD1 (5 bases). Trimming took 0 bases from V and 5 from J, leaving 10 bases between them. The germline CDR1 and CDR2 sequences are SGHTA and FQGNSA. The CDR3 is made up of 14 amino acids. For the CDR3, the DNA is TGTGCCAGCAGCTTAGCGCCTCAGGGTTATGGCTACACCTTC. It translates to CASSLAPQGYGYTF. Combining the CDR3 with reference TRBV7-2 and TRBJ1-2 gives the whole variable domain GAGVSQSPSNKVTEKGKDVELRCDPISGHTALYWYRQSLGQGLEFLIYFQGNSAPDKSGLPSDRFSAERTGGSVSTLTIQRTQQEDSAVYLCASSLAPQGYGYTFGSGTRLTVV.

The rearrangement uses TRBV5-4 and TRBJ2-7, with D perhaps assigned TRBD1 or TRBD2 (5 bases each). CDR3 size: 11 residues. The germline V gene has CDR1 SGHNT and CDR2 YYREEE (reference sequence). V was pared by 0 bases and J by 11 bases, with 9 bases between. The CDR3 DNA sequence: TGTGCCAGCAGCTTGGCGGGACGGAAGTACTTC. Translating gives CASSLAGRKYF. Combining the CDR3 with reference TRBV5-4 and TRBJ2-7 gives the whole variable domain ETGVTQSPTHLIKTRGQQVTLRCSSQSGHNTVSWYQQALGQGPQFIFQYYREEENGRGNFPPRFSGLQFPNYSSELNVNALELDDSALYLCASSLAGRKYFGPGTRLTVT.

V gene TRBV27 combines with J gene TRBJ2-5; D ambiguous. CDR3 length: 10 residues. Germline V gives CDR1 MNHEY, CDR2 SMNVEV (reference sequence). Trimming took off 8 bases at V and 10 bases at J, with 11 bases between the two ends. CDR3 protein: CASGIGDQYF. CDR3 coding DNA: TGTGCCAGCGGGATAGGCGACCAGTACTTC.

The V call is TRBV30, the J call TRBJ1-2, with D possibly being TRBD1 (6 bases). The CDR3 covers 15 residues. The germline V and J ends were trimmed by 2 bases and 10 bases, with 23 bases remaining between them. From germline, CDR1 is GTSNPN and CDR2 SVGIG (reference sequence). CDR3 sequence reads: CAWSTLTTGQRAYTF. DNA for the CDR3: TGTGCCTGGAGTACCCTCACGACAGGTCAGCGGGCCTACACCTTC.

The V call is TRBV20-1, the J call TRBJ2-1; D uncertain. Germline V gene sequence: CDR1 DFQATT, CDR2 SNEGSKA (reference sequence). Trimming took 6 bases from V and 6 from J, leaving 6 bases between them. This CDR3 comprises 10 residues. This CDR3 reads CSAPINEQFF. In DNA form, the CDR3 reads TGCAGTGCGCCAATCAATGAGCAGTTCTTC.

The genes are TRBV11-2 and TRBJ2-2, with 12 bases lining up with TRBD1. V trimming: 5 bases; J trimming: 6 bases; junction bases outside the gene matches: 4. CDR3 size: 15 residues. CDR1 and CDR2 (germline): SGHAT, FQNNGV. The CDR3 DNA follows: TGTGCCAGCAGCCCGGGACAGGGGGCGTCCGGGGAGCTGTTTTTT. This codes for CASSPGQGASGELFF.

The chain joins TRBV6-5 to TRBJ1-3, with D tentatively TRBD1 (5 bases). V dropped 6 bases and J dropped 3 bases, with 12 bases sitting between them. Germline V CDR1 and CDR2: MNHEY, SVGAGI. The CDR3 extends over 14 amino acids. CDR3 sequence reads: CASSLAGVGNTIYF. The CDR3 DNA reads TGTGCCAGCAGCCTCGCGGGGGTTGGAAACACCATATATTTT.

This chain connects TRBV19 to TRBJ2-2, with TRBD2 matching over 8 bases. Trimming removed 8 bases from V and 1 base from J; junction bases left unmatched: 6. There are 15 residues in the CDR3. Germline V gene sequence: CDR1 LNHDA, CDR2 SQIVND (reference sequence). The CDR3 nucleotides are TGTGCCAGTCACAAGGGGACTAGGAACACCGGGGAGCTGTTTTTT. Amino acids: CASHKGTRNTGELFF. The full variable domain, its missing parts supplied by reference TRBV19 and TRBJ2-2, is DGGITQSPKYLFRKEGQNVTLSCEQNLNHDAMYWYRQDPGQGLRLIYYSQIVNDFQKGDIAEGYSVSREKKESFPLTVTSAQKNPTAFYLCASHKGTRNTGELFFGEGSRLTVL.

This clone was found a few times. The chain recombines TRBV18 with TRBJ1-6, with 9 bases lining up with TRBD1. V gave up 4 bases and J gave up 7 bases; unmatched junction bases: 2. Germline loops: CDR1 KGHSH, CDR2 LQKENI. The CDR3 has 14 residues. The CDR3 is CASSLGTGNSPLHF. In DNA, the CDR3 is TGTGCCAGCTCACTCGGGACAGGGAATTCACCCCTCCACTTT.

The V call is TRBV7-9, the J call TRBJ2-1; D is undetermined. Germline V CDR1 and CDR2: SEHNR, FQNEAQ (reference sequence). The CDR3 is 15 residues long. V gave up 6 bases and J gave up 9 bases, with 21 bases separating them. CDR3 nucleotides: TGTGCCAGCAGTTTATCCCCCCCCGGGTTGGGTGAGCAGTTCTTC. Encoded protein: CASSLSPPGLGEQFF.

Remarks on this clone: The sample has other DNA sequences that encode this CDR3 too. This chain links TRBV5-4 with TRBJ2-1, with D tentatively TRBD1 (5 bases). This CDR3 spans 16 amino acids. Germline-derived CDR1 and CDR2 are SGHNT and YYREEE (reference sequence). Trimming removed 0 bases from V and 2 bases from J, with 12 bases in between. CDR3 sequence reads: CASSLALQGTYNEQFF. CDR3 DNA: TGTGCCAGCAGCTTGGCGCTCCAGGGAACCTACAATGAGCAGTTCTTC.